This T cell receptor (beta chain) was recovered during a study of blood T cell repertoires in COVID-19. In the study overall: Whether acute or convalescent, the COVID-19 samples came from the United States, Italy and Spain. T cells, B-cell-depleted T cells, or PBMCs provided the cDNA or gDNA that served as material.

The V segment lost 4 bases and the J segment 0 bases; nucleotides outside the gene matches: 10. Germline-derived CDR1 and CDR2 are SGHRS and YFSETQ. This CDR3 region has 17 residues. TCRdb's copy holds only in-frame clones and misses some; the assay was immunoSEQ multiplex PCR. The sample includes around 150,000 clones, roughly 90% seen only once; the top ten take about 4.6%. Input material: peripheral blood. The receptor was isolated from a young man with COVID-19, enrolled during active disease. The rearrangement links TRBV5-1 to TRBJ1-3; the match to TRBD1 covers 7 bases. The CDR3 DNA follows: TGCGCCAGCAGCCCGTCAAGGACAGGTATCTCTGGAAACACCATATATTTT. It codes for CASSPSRTGISGNTIYF.